This entry features one T cell receptor beta chain sequence. Antigen unknown. Germline V gives CDR1 LNHNV, CDR2 YYDKDF (reference sequence). This CDR3 is 14 amino acids long. Trimming left V 1 base short and J 6 bases short, with 13 bases between. Primers included in the PCR were 60 Vbeta and 13 Jbeta primers. TCRdb keeps only in-frame clones here, not all; method: immunoSEQ multiplex PCR. The table includes 150,000 or so clones, 75% to 85% detected once. This record comes from a study of cytomegalovirus exposure and HLA in healthy donors. General study findings and limits: With further analysis later on, most CMV-associated TCR beta chains appeared HLA-restricted. Analysis performed later found roughly 17,000 TCR beta sequences associated with HLA alleles at 0.05 false discovery rate.

This sequence was found in a woman in her late teens or twenties in good health and CMV-seropositive. V usage is TRBV15 and J usage is TRBJ2-7, with D maybe TRBD1 (7 bases). Sequencing input: PBMCs. The CDR3 is CATSRGQGGGEQYF. As DNA, the CDR3 is TGTGCCACCAGCAGAGGTCAGGGGGGCGGCGAGCAGTACTTC.